Listed below are T cell receptor beta chains from one sample, sequenced in a study of T-cell reconstitution after alpha-beta-depleted transplantation in children. TCRdb redid the calling of the PCR reads with MiXCR, one entry per CDR3 protein. The sample holds hundreds of thousands of distinct CDR3 sequences, roughly a quarter seen once. The sample was PBMCs, mostly from graft donor cells, taken 360 days after TCRalphabeta/CD19-depleted stem cell transplant. The receptors were gathered from a female patient aged 2 to 10 who had a stem cell transplant for congenital amegakaryocytic thrombocytopenia, so the T cells may come from the graft donor. CDR3s include the opening cysteine and the closing phenylalanine or tryptophan. D genes are given only for firm matches. Clone size appears in some rows only: once, few, many, or a class for an expanded clone.

CDR3 DNA	CDR3 protein	J gene	V gene	D gene	clone size
TGTGCCACCAGTGATGGAGGACAGGGGCCCGAGACCCAGTACTTC	CATSDGGQGPETQYF	TRBJ2-5	TRBV24-1	TRBD1	few
TGTGCCAGTTCGACTAGCGGGAGGTACAATGAGCAGTTCTTC	CASSTSGRYNEQFF	TRBJ2-1	TRBV6-5	TRBD2	NA
TGCAGCGTTCACACCTACTCCTACAATGAGCAGTTCTTC	CSVHTYSYNEQFF	TRBJ2-1	TRBV29-1	NA	NA
TGTGCCAGCAGCTTAGCTCCGGGGAACACTGAAGCTTTCTTT	CASSLAPGNTEAFF	TRBJ1-1	TRBV11-1	NA	NA
TGCGCCAGCAGCCAAGCGGAGAGGGGAATTGAAGCTTTCTTT	CASSQAERGIEAFF	TRBJ1-1	TRBV4-1	NA	NA
TGTGCCAGCAGCCTAGCGGGGTACCAAGAGACCCAGTACTTC	CASSLAGYQETQYF	TRBJ2-5	TRBV5-1	TRBD2	few
TGCAGCGTTGGGGGCCGAGGGACCTACAATGAGCAGTTCTTC	CSVGGRGTYNEQFF	TRBJ2-1	TRBV29-1	NA	many
TGTGCCAGCAGCTCTCCGGGACAGGGGTATGAGGATGAAAAACTGTTTTTT	CASSSPGQGYEDEKLFF	TRBJ1-4	TRBV12-3/TRBV12-4	TRBD1	many
TGTGCCACCAGTGCCTCAGACAGGTACAATGAGCAGTTCTTC	CATSASDRYNEQFF	TRBJ2-1	TRBV24-1	NA	NA
TGCGCCAGCAGAGACGACTCGAGCACCGGGGAGCTGTTTTTT	CASRDDSSTGELFF	TRBJ2-2	TRBV10-1	NA	few
TGTGCCAGCAGAAGGACAGGGGACACCGGGGAGCTGTTTTTT	CASRRTGDTGELFF	TRBJ2-2	TRBV6-1	TRBD1	NA
TGTGCCAGCAGTGAAAAGGCAGCCCCCTCTGGGGCCAACGTCCTGACTTTC	CASSEKAAPSGANVLTF	TRBJ2-6	TRBV2	NA	few
TGTGCCAGCAAGGCAGGGGGTGGATCACCCCTCCACTTT	CASKAGGGSPLHF	TRBJ1-6	TRBV2	TRBD1	once
TGTGCCAGCAGCGTAACCCCGGGAGGTTTGGTGACCCAGTACTTC	CASSVTPGGLVTQYF	TRBJ2-5	TRBV9	TRBD2	many
TGTGCCAGCAGCGCTTCACTAGCGGGCTACGAGCAGTACTTC	CASSASLAGYEQYF	TRBJ2-7	TRBV7-2	TRBD2	NA
TGTGCCAGCAAGACCCTTTTTGGTGGAACACTCCAAGAGACCCAGTACTTC	CASKTLFGGTLQETQYF	TRBJ2-5	TRBV27	NA	NA
TGTGCCAGCAGCGTAGAGTCGGGGTACGGAGCGGTCACAGATACGCAGTATTTT	CASSVESGYGAVTDTQYF	TRBJ2-3	TRBV9	NA	NA
TGTGCCTGGAGTAATTGGGCAGGTCGTCCGGACGAGCAGTACTTC	CAWSNWAGRPDEQYF	TRBJ2-7	TRBV30	NA	NA
TGTGCCAGCAGCAACGGGGGGCAGGTATCTGGGGCCAACGTCCTGACTTTC	CASSNGGQVSGANVLTF	TRBJ2-6	TRBV21-1	NA	NA
TGTGCCAGCAGCTTTGCTCATCGACAGCTCCAGTTCTACTACGAGCAGTACTTC	CASSFAHRQLQFYYEQYF	TRBJ2-7	TRBV7-2	NA	NA
TGCGCCAGCAGCTTGGATGCAGGGGGCATTCATAGCAATCAGCCCCAGCATTTT	CASSLDAGGIHSNQPQHF	TRBJ1-5	TRBV5-1	TRBD1	few
TGCGCCAGCAGCTTGGAAACAGGGGAGGATCAGCCCCAGCATTTT	CASSLETGEDQPQHF	TRBJ1-5	TRBV5-1	TRBD1	few
TGTGCCAGCAGTTTTTCTGTTCCTGGGACTGAAGCTTTCTTT	CASSFSVPGTEAFF	TRBJ1-1	TRBV12-3/TRBV12-4	NA	few
TGTGCCAGCAGCCCCCGAGGACAGGGTGGCCCTCAAGAGACCCAGTACTTC	CASSPRGQGGPQETQYF	TRBJ2-5	TRBV4-2	TRBD1	few
TGCAGTGCGGCTGGGGGCCGGAGCTCCTACAATGAGCAGTTCTTC	CSAAGGRSSYNEQFF	TRBJ2-1	TRBV20-1	NA	NA
TGTGCCAGCAGCCTTGGACTAGCGGGAGCGACAGATACGCAGTATTTT	CASSLGLAGATDTQYF	TRBJ2-3	TRBV3-1	TRBD2	NA
TGCAGTGCTAGCTCAGCCGCAACTAATGAAAAACTGTTTTTT	CSASSAATNEKLFF	TRBJ1-4	TRBV20-1	NA	NA
TGCGCCAGCAGCCAAGGCCTAGGACTAGCGCCTACCTACGAGCAGTACTTC	CASSQGLGLAPTYEQYF	TRBJ2-7	TRBV4-3	TRBD2	few
TGTGCCAGCAGCTTGTCCGGTTCCGCTGAAGCTTTCTTT	CASSLSGSAEAFF	TRBJ1-1	TRBV7-9	NA	NA
TGTGCCAGCAGTCCCGAGGGACAGCTCTACGAGCAGTACTTC	CASSPEGQLYEQYF	TRBJ2-7	TRBV2	TRBD1	NA
TGCGCCAGCAGCCCATTTTCCGGGACATTGATCAATGAGCAGTTCTTC	CASSPFSGTLINEQFF	TRBJ2-1	TRBV4-1	NA	few
TGTGCCAGCAGCTCAGACACCTACGAGCAGTACTTC	CASSSDTYEQYF	TRBJ2-7	TRBV7-9	NA	many
TGTGCCACCAGCAGAGAAGGGAGCAACACCGGGGAGCTGTTTTTT	CATSREGSNTGELFF	TRBJ2-2	TRBV15	NA	few
TGTGCCAGCTGGGGGGAGCGGACTAGCGGGTCCTACAATGAGCAGTTCTTC	CASWGERTSGSYNEQFF	TRBJ2-1	TRBV6-2/TRBV6-3	TRBD2	NA
TGCAGTGCCATATCCGCGACGGACTCCTACAATGAGCAGTTCTTC	CSAISATDSYNEQFF	TRBJ2-1	TRBV20-1	NA	few
TGTGCCATCAGTGACCTCGGGACGGCCTATGGCTACACCTTC	CAISDLGTAYGYTF	TRBJ1-2	TRBV10-3	NA	NA
TGCAGTGCTATTCGGGTCACAGATACGCAGTATTTT	CSAIRVTDTQYF	TRBJ2-3	TRBV20-1	NA	few
TGCGCCAGCAGCTCTTTCTCAGGGTCGTCCGGGGAGCTGTTTTTT	CASSSFSGSSGELFF	TRBJ2-2	TRBV5-1	NA	NA
TGTGCCGGGACTAGTGTAAGACAGTTCTTC	CAGTSVRQFF	TRBJ2-1	TRBV2	TRBD2	NA
TGTGCCAGCAGTTCCCCGGGGAGGGGCACAGATACGCAGTATTTT	CASSSPGRGTDTQYF	TRBJ2-3	TRBV12-3/TRBV12-4	TRBD2	NA
TGTGCCAGCAGCAAAGGCTTCGGGGGACAGCACACCGGGGAGCTGTTTTTT	CASSKGFGGQHTGELFF	TRBJ2-2	TRBV21-1	NA	few
TGTGCCAGCAGCCAAGAGAAGGGCAGTGAGCAGTTCTTC	CASSQEKGSEQFF	TRBJ2-1	TRBV4-2	NA	many
TGCGCCAGCAGCCAATTTTCGGGAGGGGATACGCAGTATTTT	CASSQFSGGDTQYF	TRBJ2-3	TRBV4-1	TRBD2	many
TGTGCCAGCAGCAAATGGCCCTATAACACAGATACGCAGTATTTT	CASSKWPYNTDTQYF	TRBJ2-3	TRBV21-1	NA	many
TGCAGTGCTCTACAAGCGGGATGGAACACCGGGGAGCTGTTTTTT	CSALQAGWNTGELFF	TRBJ2-2	TRBV20-1	TRBD2	NA
TGTGCCACGCAGGGGGCGGGAAAAACCGGGGAGCTGTTTTTT	CATQGAGKTGELFF	TRBJ2-2	TRBV10-3	TRBD1	few
TGTGCCAGCAGTTTAATGGTTTGGGGGTCGGAGACCCAGTACTTC	CASSLMVWGSETQYF	TRBJ2-5	TRBV28	NA	few
TGTGCCAGCAGTTACCCCTCAACGCTAGCGGGAAACTACAATGAGCAGTTCTTC	CASSYPSTLAGNYNEQFF	TRBJ2-1	TRBV6-2/TRBV6-3	TRBD2	few
TGTGCCAGCAGTTACTCATCTAGCGGGGTCTGGGGGGATACGCAGTATTTT	CASSYSSSGVWGDTQYF	TRBJ2-3	TRBV6-2/TRBV6-3	TRBD2	few
TGTGCCAGCAGTGTTACGCCTAGCGGGGGGCGGGTGGATGAGCAGTTCTTC	CASSVTPSGGRVDEQFF	TRBJ2-1	TRBV2	TRBD2	NA
TGTGCCAGCAGCTCCCGGGGGGGATCAAACACTGAAGCTTTCTTT	CASSSRGGSNTEAFF	TRBJ1-1	TRBV11-1	NA	NA
TGTGCCAGCAGTTTCGGACTAGCGGGTGGCGAGCAGTACTTC	CASSFGLAGGEQYF	TRBJ2-7	TRBV28	TRBD2	NA
TGTGCCAGCACCTTTTCTGGAAACACCATATATTTT	CASTFSGNTIYF	TRBJ1-3	TRBV28	NA	NA
TGTGCCAGCAGCCCACATTCTAGGACCGGGGAGCTGTTTTTT	CASSPHSRTGELFF	TRBJ2-2	TRBV3-1	NA	NA
TGTGCCAGCAGTTCAAGGACCAGGGAGGTTGAGCAGTTCTTC	CASSSRTREVEQFF	TRBJ2-1	TRBV7-2	NA	NA